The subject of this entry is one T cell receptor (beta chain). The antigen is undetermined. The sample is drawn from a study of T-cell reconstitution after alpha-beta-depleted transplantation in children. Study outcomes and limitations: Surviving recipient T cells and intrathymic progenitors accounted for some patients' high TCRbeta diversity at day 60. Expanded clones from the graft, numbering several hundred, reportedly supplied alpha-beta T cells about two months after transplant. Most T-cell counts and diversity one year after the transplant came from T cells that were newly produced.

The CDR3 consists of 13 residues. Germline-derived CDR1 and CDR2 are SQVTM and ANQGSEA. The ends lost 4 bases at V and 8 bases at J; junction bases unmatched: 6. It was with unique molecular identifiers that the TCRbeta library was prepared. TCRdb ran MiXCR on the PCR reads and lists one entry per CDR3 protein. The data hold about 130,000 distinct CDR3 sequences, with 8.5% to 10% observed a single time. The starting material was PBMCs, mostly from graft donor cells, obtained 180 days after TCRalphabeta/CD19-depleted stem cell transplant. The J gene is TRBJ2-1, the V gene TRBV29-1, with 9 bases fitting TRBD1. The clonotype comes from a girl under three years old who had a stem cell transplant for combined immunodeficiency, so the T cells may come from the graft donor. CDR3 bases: TGCAGCGTTGGGGGGACAGGGTCTTATGAGCAGTTCTTC. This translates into CSVGGTGSYEQFF.